These T cell receptor beta chains were read from a single sample in a study of response to subunit inactivated influenza vaccine. TCRdb recomputed calls from the RT-PCR reads with MiXCR, one row per CDR3 protein. The sample yields about 170,000 distinct CDR3 sequences, approximately 12% seen once. A further study also used this sample, focusing on T cells expressing NK-cell markers.

The input for sequencing was CD8+ T cells sorted from PBMCs, taken about 12 days after vaccination. The receptors were gathered from a man aged 50-60 years who received an inactivated influenza vaccine. Both conserved end residues are part of each CDR3. D genes are given only for firm matches. Not all rows give a size; the values are once, few, many and, for expanded clones, a class.

V gene,clone size,D gene,J gene,CDR3 DNA,CDR3 protein
TRBV12-3/TRBV12-4,NA,NA,TRBJ2-7,TGTGCCAGCAGTTCGACCGGGGGCCCCTACGAGCAGTACTTC,CASSSTGGPYEQYF
TRBV20-1,many,NA,TRBJ1-3,TGCAGTGCATGGGACATTGCTGGAAACACCATATATTTT,CSAWDIAGNTIYF
TRBV27,NA,NA,TRBJ2-1,TGTGCCAGCAGTTTACAGGGTCGGTACAATGAGCAGTTCTTC,CASSLQGRYNEQFF
TRBV15,NA,NA,TRBJ2-7,TGTGCCACCAGCAGTGGGGGGGCCTCCTACGAGCAGTACTTC,CATSSGGASYEQYF
TRBV12-3/TRBV12-4,few,TRBD1,TRBJ2-7,TGTGCCAGCACCGCCGAAAACACCGGGACAGGAATCTACGAGCAGTACTTC,CASTAENTGTGIYEQYF
TRBV20-1,NA,NA,TRBJ1-2,TGCAGTGCTAGAGATTGGACAGTCTATGGCTACACCTTC,CSARDWTVYGYTF
TRBV24-1,many,TRBD1,TRBJ2-1,TGTGCCACCAGTGAGACCGGGACAGGGGGCAATGAGCAGTTCTTC,CATSETGTGGNEQFF
TRBV28,few,NA,TRBJ2-1,TGTGCCAGCAGTTTAGGGGCTAGCTTTATCTACAATGAGCAGTTCTTC,CASSLGASFIYNEQFF
TRBV6-5,NA,NA,TRBJ2-3,TGTGCCAGCAGTTACTCGGGTCAGGCCCCAGATACGCAGTATTTT,CASSYSGQAPDTQYF
TRBV7-8,many,NA,TRBJ2-5,TGTGCCAGCAGCTTAGAGGCTCGAGAGACCCAGTACTTC,CASSLEARETQYF
TRBV20-1,many,NA,TRBJ1-5,TGCAGTGCTAGAGATTTTAGCCACAGCAATCAGCCCCAGCATTTT,CSARDFSHSNQPQHF
TRBV19,NA,NA,TRBJ1-1,TGTGCCAGTAGTACTGGGGGCGTTCGCGGCTTCTTT,CASSTGGVRGFF
TRBV29-1,many,TRBD2,TRBJ2-7,TGCAGCGTCTTAGGGGGAGCGGGAGACGAGCAGTACTTC,CSVLGGAGDEQYF
TRBV4-1,NA,NA,TRBJ2-3,TGCGCCAGCAGCCGATTGGGTGAGGATACGCAGTATTTT,CASSRLGEDTQYF
TRBV28,NA,NA,TRBJ2-1,TGTCCCAGCAGACCGACGGGACTCCCCTACAATGAGCAGTTCTTC,CPSRPTGLPYNEQFF
TRBV7-6,many,NA,TRBJ1-1,TGTGCCAGCAGCTTAGCCCAGAACACTGAAGCTTTCTTT,CASSLAQNTEAFF
TRBV9,few,NA,TRBJ1-1,TGTGCCAGCAGCTCATACGGGGGGAGCACTGAAGCTTTCTTT,CASSSYGGSTEAFF